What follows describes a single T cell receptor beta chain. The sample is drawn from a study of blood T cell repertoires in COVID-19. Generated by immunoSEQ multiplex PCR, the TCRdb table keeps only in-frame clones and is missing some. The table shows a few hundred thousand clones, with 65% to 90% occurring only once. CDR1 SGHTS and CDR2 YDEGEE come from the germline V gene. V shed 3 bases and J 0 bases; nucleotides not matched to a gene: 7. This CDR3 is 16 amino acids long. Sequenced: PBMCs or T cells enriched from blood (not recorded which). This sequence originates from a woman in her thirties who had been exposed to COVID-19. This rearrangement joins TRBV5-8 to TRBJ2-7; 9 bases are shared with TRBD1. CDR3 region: CASSWDRVGNSYEQYF. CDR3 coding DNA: TGTGCCAGCAGCTGGGACAGGGTCGGTAACTCCTACGAGCAGTACTTC.